This TCR beta chain was recorded in a study of blood T cell repertoires in COVID-19. The overall study: T cells, B-cell-depleted T cells, or PBMCs supplied cDNA or gDNA.

CDR3 length: 16 residues. V shed 2 bases, J shed 14 bases, and the junction held 14 bases outside the gene matches. The germline V gene has CDR1 MNHEY and CDR2 SMNVEV (reference sequence). Recruitment covered 25 or so US areas and drew participants whose ages spanned roughly 18 to 100 years. This clone was detected only a few times. Under the authors' procedure: Estimation of nucleated cell counts relied on the amplification of reference gene primers. Method: immunoSEQ multiplex PCR; TCRdb's copy keeps in-frame clones and lacks some. V and J calls and clone size are as listed in that table; D and trimming were resolved from the DNA. This sample yields around 300,000 clones, of which under 90% are seen a single time; 1.5% to 2% belongs to the top ten.

The J gene is TRBJ2-2, the V gene TRBV27; 10 nucleotides match TRBD2. The sequence came from a woman aged 40 to 55 who had recovered from COVID-19. The sequencing sample was made of PBMCs or T cells enriched from blood (not recorded which). CDR3 in amino acids: CASSLKEAGLAFRLFF. The CDR3, as DNA: TGTGCCAGCAGTTTAAAGGAGGCGGGACTAGCGTTTCGCCTGTTTTTT.